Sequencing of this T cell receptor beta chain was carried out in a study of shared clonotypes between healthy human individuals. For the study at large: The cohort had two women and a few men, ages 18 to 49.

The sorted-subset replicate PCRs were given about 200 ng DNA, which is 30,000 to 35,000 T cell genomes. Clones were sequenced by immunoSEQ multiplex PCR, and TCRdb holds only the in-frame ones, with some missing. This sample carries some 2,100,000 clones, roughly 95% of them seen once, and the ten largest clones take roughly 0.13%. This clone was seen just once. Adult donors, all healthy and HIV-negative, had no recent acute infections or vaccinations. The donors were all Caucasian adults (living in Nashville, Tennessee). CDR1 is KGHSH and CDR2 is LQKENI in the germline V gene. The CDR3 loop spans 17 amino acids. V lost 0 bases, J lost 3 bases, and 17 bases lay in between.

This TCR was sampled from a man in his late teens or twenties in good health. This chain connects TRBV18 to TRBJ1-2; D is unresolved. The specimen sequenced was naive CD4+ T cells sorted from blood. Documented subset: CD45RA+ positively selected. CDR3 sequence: CASSPPGSPIRDYGYTF. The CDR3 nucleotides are TGTGCCAGCTCACCACCGGGCAGCCCAATACGAGACTATGGCTACACCTTC.